A single sample is the source of the 9 T cell receptor beta chains below, sequenced in a study of blood T cells in healthy people across ages. PCR was performed a second time for about 7 to 11 cycles using a sample-barcoded 5' primer and a J-beta primer mix. One entry per CDR3 protein results from TCRdb running MiXCR on the 5' RACE reads. The data show about 1,400,000 distinct CDR3 sequences, 59% seen once. The specimen sequenced was blood. The receptors were gathered from a man aged 18-30 years in good health.

The chain couples TRBV19 to TRBJ2-5; the D is unclear. The DNA end is a closer match to TRBJ2-7, so the J assignment may be wrong. The CDR3 extends over 13 amino acids. Germline CDR1 and CDR2: LNHDA and SQIVND (reference sequence). The CDR3 spells CASRDRVGYEQYF. The DNA of the CDR3 is TGTGCCAGTAGAGACCGCGTGGGCTACGAGCAGTACTTC.

This clonotype came up a few times. This sequence joins TRBV20-1 and TRBJ1-6; TRBD1 matches 7 bases. V lost 5 bases to trimming and J lost 7 bases; unmatched junction nucleotides: 5. The CDR3 runs 13 residues. Germline lookup yields CDR1 DFQATT and CDR2 SNEGSKA (reference sequence). The CDR3 loop reads CSASGQNNSPLHF. CDR3 in DNA: TGCAGTGCTTCGGGACAGAACAATTCACCCCTCCACTTT.

This chain connects TRBV28 to TRBJ2-7; D unclear. The CDR3 contains 12 residues. The germline V gene has CDR1 MDHEN and CDR2 SYDVKM. V was cut by 6 bases and J by 11 bases, with 17 bases left in between. The CDR3 DNA is TGTGCCAGCAGCTCGGCCCAGCCCAAGGAGTACTTC. Protein sequence: CASSSAQPKEYF.

V usage is TRBV5-1 and J usage is TRBJ2-2; 11 nucleotides line up with TRBD2. Trimming removed 4 bases from V and 2 bases from J; junction bases left unmatched: 4. CDR3 length: 16 amino acids. CDR1 SGHRS and CDR2 YFSETQ come from the germline V gene. The CDR3 loop reads CASSRTSGRNTGELFF. In DNA, the CDR3 is TGCGCCAGCAGCCGAACTAGCGGGAGAAACACCGGGGAGCTGTTTTTT.

This clonotype was picked up a small number of times. The chain's CDR3 is CASSLALRNEQFF. CDR3 sequence (DNA): TGTGCCAGCAGCTTAGCCCTTCGTAATGAGCAGTTCTTC. The genes are TRBV7-9 and TRBJ2-1, with D uncertain. The CDR3 has 13 amino acids. Germline loops: CDR1 SEHNR, CDR2 FQNEAQ (reference sequence). V was trimmed by 0 bases and J by 7 bases, leaving 7 bases between them.

V gene TRBV12-3 or TRBV12-4 combines with J gene TRBJ2-5; weak D call: TRBD2 (5 bases). V was clipped by 3 bases and J by 1 base, with 12 bases between them. The CDR3 spans 15 residues. The CDR3 protein is CASSFGSRRQETQYF. The CDR3 nucleotides are TGTGCCAGCAGTTTTGGGAGTAGACGCCAAGAGACCCAGTACTTC.

This clonotype was seen only once. V usage is TRBV29-1 and J usage is TRBJ1-4; D remains unclear. V lost 7 bases and J 5 bases, leaving 14 bases between the germline ends. Per the germline V gene, CDR1 is SQVTM and CDR2 is ANQGSEA. The CDR3 is made up of 13 amino acids. Here the CDR3 reads CSAGGLLNEKLFF. The CDR3 DNA reads as TGCAGCGCCGGAGGACTATTGAATGAAAAACTGTTTTTT.

V usage is TRBV25-1 and J usage is TRBJ2-3; 8 nucleotides agree with TRBD1. This CDR3 spans 17 amino acids. The germline V gene has CDR1 MGHDK and CDR2 SYGVNS. The V and J ends lost 4 bases and 4 bases, in that order; junction bases with no gene match: 13. CDR3 DNA sequence: TGTGCCAGCAGTGCTATAAACCGGGACAGGCTTGCAGATACGCAGTATTTT. It specifies CASSAINRDRLADTQYF.

The chain links TRBV4-1 to TRBJ2-3, with a weak D call TRBD1 (5 bases). Deletions cut 1 base from V and 0 bases from J, with 11 bases between. The CDR3 runs 16 residues. The germline V gene has CDR1 MGHRA and CDR2 YSYEKL. The chain's CDR3 is CASSQVGSGSTDTQYF. In nucleotides, the CDR3 is TGCGCCAGCAGCCAAGTGGGATCAGGGAGCACAGATACGCAGTATTTT.